This section outlines one T cell receptor beta chain sequence together with its context. This sample was taken from a study of blood T cell repertoires in COVID-19. The overall study: Spain, Italy and the United States supplied samples that represented acute and convalescent COVID-19. PBMCs, B-cell-depleted T cells, or T cells provided the cDNA or gDNA that made up the material.

Original processing notes: For nucleated cells, counts were estimated from reference gene primer amplification. Method: immunoSEQ multiplex PCR; TCRdb's copy keeps in-frame clones and lacks some. V and J calls and clone size are given by that table; D and trimming were obtained from the DNA. The sample contains roughly 100,000 clones, around 85% of which appear only once. The CDR3 is made up of 16 amino acids. Germline V CDR1 and CDR2: SGHAT, FQDESV (reference sequence). V gave up 5 bases and J gave up 1 base; unmatched junction bases: 8. The sequencing sample was made of peripheral blood. The receptor was isolated from a woman at least 80 years old with active or convalescent COVID-19. The chain combines TRBV11-1 with TRBJ2-3, with 8 bases that match TRBD2. The CDR3 nucleotides read TGTGCCAGCAGCCCATGGGCTAGCGGGCGCACAGATACGCAGTATTTT. Its translation is CASSPWASGRTDTQYF.